The clone carrying this T cell receptor beta chain has ten or more counts. Data came from immunoSEQ multiplex PCR; TCRdb stores just in-frame clones and leaves some out. This sample carries about 25,000 clones, none of them present only once. This sample was included in a study of T cells after posttransplantation cyclophosphamide. This CDR3 contains 14 residues. The germline CDR1 and CDR2 sequences are MNHNS and SASEGT. V was trimmed by 1 base and J by 6 bases, leaving 9 bases between them. Busulfan-fludarabine conditioning, marrow transplant, and cyclophosphamide on days +3 and +4 were administered.

The J gene is TRBJ1-4, the V gene TRBV6-1; the D is unclear. The source material was PBMCs, sampled after allogeneic stem cell transplant with posttransplant cyclophosphamide. The receptor's source is a young adult male patient who received an allogeneic stem cell transplant from a related donor, was CMV-positive, and had no GVHD. The graft donor may have contributed some T cells. The chain's CDR3 is CASSEGARHEKLFF. The CDR3 DNA sequence: TGTGCCAGCAGTGAAGGGGCACGTCATGAAAAACTGTTTTTT.